These 24 T cell receptor beta chains were sequenced from one sample in a study of early T cells in non-severe SARS-CoV-2 infection. TCRdb ran MiXCR on the 5' RACE reads and lists one entry per CDR3 protein. The data show about 38,000 distinct CDR3 sequences, with 6.8% seen just once and approximately 24% held by the top ten. Specimen: whole blood, collected at baseline. These receptors were obtained from an adult who was a healthcare worker with PCR-confirmed SARS-CoV-2 infection or an uninfected control (not recorded which).

This clonotype was recorded many times. This chain connects TRBV7-9 to TRBJ1-2; D unresolved. Trimming cost V 1 base and J 5 bases, with 5 bases left between them. There are 12 residues in the CDR3. Germline V gene data show CDR1 as SEHNR and CDR2 as FQNEAQ (reference sequence). Here the CDR3 reads CASSLEGYGYTF. The CDR3, as DNA: TGTGCCAGCAGCTTAGAGGGTTATGGCTACACCTTC.

This clonotype was seen only a few times. J is TRBJ2-3 and V is TRBV3-1, with D unclear. Trimming pared 4 bases from V and 4 bases from J, leaving 6 bases between. The CDR3 is 12 amino acids. The V gene's germline CDR1 is LGHDT and CDR2 YNNKEL (reference sequence). CDR3 in amino acids: CASSPAADTQYF. The CDR3 DNA sequence: TGTGCCAGCAGCCCCGCGGCAGATACGCAGTATTTT.

In this sample, this clonotype turned up many times. CDR3 region: CASSPRLGGDTQYF. CDR3 nucleotides: TGTGCCAGCAGTCCACGACTAGGGGGGGATACGCAGTATTTT. The rearrangement joins TRBV6-2 or TRBV6-3 to TRBJ2-3, with D possibly being TRBD1 or TRBD2 (6 bases each). Per the germline V gene, CDR1 is MNHEY and CDR2 is SVGEGT. The CDR3 consists of 14 residues. V was trimmed by 5 bases and J by 6 bases, leaving 15 bases between them.

The chain uses TRBV11-3 and TRBJ2-1; the D call may be TRBD1 or TRBD2 (5 bases each). The CDR3 extends over 13 amino acids. Germline CDR1 is SGHNT and CDR2 is YENEEA. V gave up 8 bases and J gave up 8 bases, with 16 bases separating them. The CDR3 is CASSKGDGYEQFF. DNA for the CDR3: TGTGCCAGCTCGAAAGGGGACGGATATGAGCAGTTCTTC.

This chain connects TRBV28 to TRBJ2-5; tentative D call: TRBD2 (7 bases). The germline V gene encodes CDR1 MDHEN and CDR2 SYDVKM. V was clipped by 7 bases and J by 5 bases, with 23 bases between them. CDR3 length: 16 residues. The chain's CDR3 is CASNLGRGSAQETQYF. The DNA for the CDR3 is TGTGCCAGCAACCTGGGGAGGGGGTCTGCTCAGGAGACCCAGTACTTC.

This clonotype was picked up a small number of times. The rearrangement links TRBV5-6 to TRBJ1-1, with D maybe TRBD1 (6 bases). Per germline, CDR1 SGHDT and CDR2 YYEEEE. The CDR3 is 16 amino acids. V gave up 4 bases and J gave up 3 bases, with 19 bases separating them. CDR3: CASSPSQGRGDTEAFF. The CDR3 nucleotides are TGTGCCAGCAGCCCTTCACAGGGAAGGGGGGACACTGAAGCTTTCTTT.

This clonotype was seen more than once but under ten times. The chain's CDR3 is CATRTGAVNTEAFF. CDR3 coding DNA: TGTGCCACTCGGACAGGGGCGGTGAACACTGAAGCTTTCTTT. V usage is TRBV27 and J usage is TRBJ1-1; 9 nucleotides line up with TRBD1. The germline gives CDR1 MNHEY, CDR2 SMNVEV (reference sequence). The CDR3 is made up of 14 amino acids. V shed 10 bases and J 0 bases; nucleotides not matched to a gene: 6.

The V call is TRBV7-6, the J call TRBJ1-3, with D unresolved. This CDR3 spans 13 amino acids. Trimming took off 4 bases at V and 4 bases at J, with 8 bases between the two ends. In germline, CDR1 is SGHVS, CDR2 FNYEAQ. CDR3 nucleotides: TGTGCCAGCAGCTCAAGCCCCGGAAACACCATATATTTT. Its translation: CASSSSPGNTIYF.

This clonotype came up many times. J is TRBJ2-2 and V is TRBV20-1, with D possibly matching TRBD1 (6 bases). V was shortened by 6 bases and J by 6 bases, with 23 bases between the two germline ends. Germline loops: CDR1 DFQATT, CDR2 SNEGSKA (reference sequence). The CDR3 extends over 16 amino acids. The CDR3 region has the DNA TGCAGTGCCGGCAAACTCTCTGAAAGGGGGTCCGGGGAGCTGTTTTTT. Its translation: CSAGKLSERGSGELFF.

This sequence joins TRBV12-5 and TRBJ1-3, with 7 bases identical to TRBD1. V dropped 5 bases and J dropped 8; count of bases not matched to a gene: 18. Germline V lookup: CDR1 LGHNT, CDR2 FRNRAP. CDR3 length: 17 residues. CDR3 sequence reads: CASGPTYPLRGRHTIYF. The CDR3 coding sequence is TGTGCTAGTGGTCCCACCTACCCCCTGAGGGGGCGACACACCATATATTTT. Together with reference TRBV12-5 and TRBJ1-3, the CDR3 gives the full variable domain: DARVTQTPRHKVTEMGQEVTMRCQPILGHNTVFWYRQTMMQGLELLAYFRNRAPLDDSGMPKDRFSAEMPDATLATLKIQPSEPRDSAVYFCASGPTYPLRGRHTIYFGEGSWLTVV.

This clonotype appeared a few times. V gene TRBV7-2 combines with J gene TRBJ2-1, with 9 bases lining up with TRBD2. There are 15 residues in the CDR3. The J segment lost 10 bases and the V segment lost 5 bases, leaving 12 bases of the junction unmatched. The germline V gene encodes CDR1 SGHTA and CDR2 FQGNSA. The CDR3 here is CASSVTGTSSEEQFF. DNA for the CDR3: TGTGCCAGCAGCGTAACCGGGACTAGCTCAGAGGAGCAGTTCTTC.

As to this clonotype: A much larger clone sits a single nucleotide away, making a read error possible. The chain couples TRBV12-3 or TRBV12-4 to TRBJ1-6; the D is unclear. CDR3 length equals 14 residues. CDR3 sequence: CASSSDSGVAPIHF. In nucleotides, the CDR3 is TGTGCCAGCAGTTCCGATTCTGGGGTTGCACCCATCCACTTT.

This clonotype was seen repeatedly, ten times or more. V is TRBV7-2 and J is TRBJ1-1; D uncertain. Germline lookup yields CDR1 SGHTA and CDR2 FQGNSA. V lost 5 bases, J lost 10 bases, and 11 bases lay in between. The CDR3 length is 11 residues. The CDR3 sequence is CASSPDYGAFF. CDR3 bases: TGTGCCAGCAGCCCAGACTACGGAGCTTTCTTT.

This clonotype was seen ten or more times. The J gene is TRBJ2-7, the V gene TRBV30; 7 bases are shared with TRBD2. The V and J ends lost 2 bases and 2 bases, in that order; junction bases with no gene match: 6. Germline assignment: CDR1 GTSNPN and CDR2 SVGIG (reference sequence). CDR3 size: 14 residues. The CDR3 nucleotides read TGTGCCTGGAGTCACCGGACTAGTCCCTACGAGCAGTACTTC. Translating it yields CAWSHRTSPYEQYF.

This clonotype has more than one count but fewer than ten. V gene TRBV20-1 combines with J gene TRBJ2-3; D might be TRBD1 (5 bases). The V end lost 4 bases, the J end lost 10 bases, and 15 bases lay between the germline ends. Germline assignment: CDR1 DFQATT and CDR2 SNEGSKA (reference sequence). This CDR3 has 12 amino acids. CDR3 amino acids: CSAKGPAGSQYF. The DNA for the CDR3 is TGCAGTGCTAAGGGGCCAGCAGGTTCGCAGTATTTT.

Relative to its sample, this clonotype is medium-sized. The J gene is TRBJ1-1, the V gene TRBV30; D is possibly TRBD1 (5 bases). V was clipped by 4 bases and J by 5 bases, with 14 bases between them. The CDR3 covers 13 residues. Germline CDR1 and CDR2: GTSNPN and SVGIG (reference sequence). CDR3 protein: CAWNAQGRTEAFF. DNA for the CDR3: TGTGCCTGGAACGCTCAGGGAAGGACTGAAGCTTTCTTT.

This clonotype has at least ten counts. This rearrangement joins TRBV28 to TRBJ2-1; the D call may be TRBD1 or TRBD2 (5 bases each). CDR1 and CDR2 from the germline V gene are MDHEN and SYDVKM. The CDR3 contains 15 residues. With 4 bases removed from V and 8 bases from J, the gap between germline ends came to 18 bases. CDR3 in DNA: TGTGCCAGCAGTTCGTTTGGTTGGGGGAGCTATGAGCAGTTCTTC. As protein: CASSSFGWGSYEQFF.

This clonotype showed up just a few times. This chain links TRBV5-1 with TRBJ2-1; TRBD2 matches at 8 bases. Germline CDR1 is SGHRS and CDR2 is YFSETQ. This CDR3 has 15 residues. J was trimmed by 4 bases and V by 2 bases; bases with no gene match: 5. The CDR3, as DNA: TGCGCCAGCAGCTTCGCGGGAGGAAGGTACAATGAGCAGTTCTTC. It translates to CASSFAGGRYNEQFF.

By share of the sample, this clonotype is large. The rearrangement joins TRBV20-1 to TRBJ2-1, with a possible D match to TRBD1 (6 bases). The V gene's germline CDR1 is DFQATT and CDR2 SNEGSKA (reference sequence). This CDR3 contains 15 residues. Trimming removed 6 bases at V and 2 bases at J, with 17 bases between. CDR3 residues: CSATDRTGPYNEQFF. The DNA for the CDR3 is TGCAGTGCCACGGACAGAACGGGACCCTACAATGAGCAGTTCTTC.

Many counts were recorded for this clonotype. The V call is TRBV29-1, the J call TRBJ1-4; D might be TRBD1 (6 bases). Looked up from germline, CDR1 is SQVTM and CDR2 is ANQGSEA. The CDR3 runs 12 residues. Trimming pared 7 bases from V and 8 bases from J, leaving 14 bases between. CDR3 DNA: TGCAGCGCCAGGGGATCTAGGGAAAAACTGTTTTTT. Translation gives CSARGSREKLFF.

This clonotype was seen a handful of times. The V gene is TRBV28, the J gene TRBJ1-5, with D perhaps TRBD1 (6 bases). CDR1 and CDR2 from the germline V gene are MDHEN and SYDVKM. This CDR3 is 14 amino acids long. V lost 7 bases and J lost 5, with 15 bases in between. The CDR3 DNA sequence: TGTGCCAGCACATTTACCAGGGGTGATCAGCCCCAGCATTTT. Translating it yields CASTFTRGDQPQHF.

The sample holds a few counts of this clonotype. A much larger clone lies a single base off, so this may be a read error. J is TRBJ2-5 and V is TRBV7-3; unclear D gene. Germline CDR1 is SGHTA and CDR2 is FQGTGA. The V gene lost 5 bases and the J gene lost 1 base, with 2 bases spanning the gap. The CDR3 consists of 11 residues. The CDR3 bases are TGTGCCAGCAGCATCCAAGAGACCCAGTACTTC. It encodes CASSIQETQYF. Complete variable domain (other parts from reference TRBV7-3 and TRBJ2-5): GAGVSQTPSNKVTEKGKYVELRCDPISGHTALYWYRQSLGQGPEFLIYFQGTGAADDSGLPNDRFFAVRPEGSVSTLKIQRTERGDSAVYLCASSIQETQYFGPGTRLLVL.

This clonotype was seen repeatedly, ten times or more. This chain uses TRBV14 with TRBJ2-1; 13 nucleotides match TRBD2. The CDR3 consists of 16 residues. Trimming at V came to 4 bases and at J to 6 bases, leaving 6 bases not matched to a gene. CDR1 and CDR2 from the germline V gene are SGHDN and FVKESK. This CDR3 is CASSRGGLAGVNEQFF. The CDR3 coding sequence is TGTGCCAGCAGCCGAGGTGGACTAGCGGGGGTCAATGAGCAGTTCTTC.

The V gene is TRBV6-5, the J gene TRBJ1-1; tentatively, D is TRBD1 (6 bases). The CDR3 spans 14 residues. Germline CDR1 is MNHEY and CDR2 is SVGAGI. Trimming stripped 2 bases from V and 0 bases from J, with 7 bases between. The CDR3 bases are TGTGCCAGCAGTTACGCAGGGGTGAACACTGAAGCTTTCTTT. Translation gives CASSYAGVNTEAFF.